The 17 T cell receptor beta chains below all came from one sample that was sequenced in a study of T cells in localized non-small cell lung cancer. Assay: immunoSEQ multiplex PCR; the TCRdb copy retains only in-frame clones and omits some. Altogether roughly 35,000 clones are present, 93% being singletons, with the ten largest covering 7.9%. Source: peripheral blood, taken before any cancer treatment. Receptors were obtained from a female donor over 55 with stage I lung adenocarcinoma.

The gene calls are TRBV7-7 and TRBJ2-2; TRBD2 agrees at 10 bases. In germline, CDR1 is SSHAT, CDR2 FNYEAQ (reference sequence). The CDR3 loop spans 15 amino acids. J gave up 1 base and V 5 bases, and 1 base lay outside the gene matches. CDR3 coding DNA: TGTGCCAGCAGCCCTAGCGGGGGGAACACCGGGGAGCTGTTTTTT. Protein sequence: CASSPSGGNTGELFF.

As DNA, the CDR3 is TGTGCCAGTATCTTCTCTCCGGGACAGGCGAGCTCTGGGGCCAACGTCCTGACTTTC. Protein sequence: CASIFSPGQASSGANVLTF. This chain links TRBV19 with TRBJ2-6; TRBD1 matches at 8 bases. The CDR3 is made up of 19 amino acids. V was pared by 7 bases and J by 0 bases, with 14 bases of the junction left unmatched. Per germline, CDR1 LNHDA and CDR2 SQIVND (reference sequence). Using reference TRBV19 and TRBJ2-6 for the parts outside the CDR3, the full variable domain is DGGITQSPKYLFRKEGQNVTLSCEQNLNHDAMYWYRQDPGQGLRLIYYSQIVNDFQKGDIAEGYSVSREKKESFPLTVTSAQKNPTAFYLCASIFSPGQASSGANVLTFGAGSRLTVL.

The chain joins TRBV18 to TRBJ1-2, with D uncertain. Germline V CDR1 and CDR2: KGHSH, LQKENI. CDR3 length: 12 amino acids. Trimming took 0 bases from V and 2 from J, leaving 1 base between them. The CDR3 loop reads CASSPPNYGYTF. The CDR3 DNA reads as TGTGCCAGCTCACCACCGAACTATGGCTACACCTTC.

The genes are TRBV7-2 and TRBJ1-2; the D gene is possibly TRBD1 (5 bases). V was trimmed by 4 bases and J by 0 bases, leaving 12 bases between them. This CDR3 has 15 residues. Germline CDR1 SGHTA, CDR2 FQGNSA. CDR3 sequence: CASSSTGAANYGYTF. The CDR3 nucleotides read TGTGCCAGCAGCTCCACAGGCGCAGCTAACTATGGCTACACCTTC.

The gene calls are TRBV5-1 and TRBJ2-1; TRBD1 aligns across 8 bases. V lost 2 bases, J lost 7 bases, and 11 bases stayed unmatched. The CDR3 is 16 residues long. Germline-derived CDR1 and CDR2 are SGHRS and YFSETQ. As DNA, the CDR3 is TGCGCCAGCAGCTTAGGTAAATGGCAGGGGGCAAATGAGCAGTTCTTC. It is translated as CASSLGKWQGANEQFF.

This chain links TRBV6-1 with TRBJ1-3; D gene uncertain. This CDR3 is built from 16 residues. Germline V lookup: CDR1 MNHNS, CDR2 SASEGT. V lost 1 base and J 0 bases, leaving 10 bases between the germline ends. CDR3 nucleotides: TGTGCCAGCAGTGAAGGTTACGGCCTCTCTGGAAACACCATATATTTT. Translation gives CASSEGYGLSGNTIYF.

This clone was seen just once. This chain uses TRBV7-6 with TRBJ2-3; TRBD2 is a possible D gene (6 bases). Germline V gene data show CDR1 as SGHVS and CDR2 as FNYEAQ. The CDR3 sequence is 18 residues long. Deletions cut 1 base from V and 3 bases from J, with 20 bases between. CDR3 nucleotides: TGTGCCAGCAGCTTAGAACGGCCGGGAGCTGGGGCAACAGATACGCAGTATTTT. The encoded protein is CASSLERPGAGATDTQYF.

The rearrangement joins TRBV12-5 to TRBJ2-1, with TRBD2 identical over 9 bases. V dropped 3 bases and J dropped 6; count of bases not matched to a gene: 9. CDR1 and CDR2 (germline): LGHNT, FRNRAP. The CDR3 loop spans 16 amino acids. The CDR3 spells CASGFAGGFLGNEQFF. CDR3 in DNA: TGTGCTAGTGGTTTCGCGGGAGGGTTCTTAGGCAATGAGCAGTTCTTC.

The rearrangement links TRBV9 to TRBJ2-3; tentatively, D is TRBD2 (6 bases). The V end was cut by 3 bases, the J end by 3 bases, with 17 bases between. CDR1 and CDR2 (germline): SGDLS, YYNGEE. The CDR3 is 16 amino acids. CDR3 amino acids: CASSGRGLLETDTQYF. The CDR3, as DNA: TGTGCCAGCAGCGGACGGGGACTTTTAGAGACAGATACGCAGTATTTT.

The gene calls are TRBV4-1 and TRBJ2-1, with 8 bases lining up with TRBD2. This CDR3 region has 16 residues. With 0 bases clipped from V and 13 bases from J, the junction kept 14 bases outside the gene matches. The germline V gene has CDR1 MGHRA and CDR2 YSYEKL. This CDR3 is CASSQEGVGSGRPQFF. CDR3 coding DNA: TGCGCCAGCAGCCAAGAGGGGGTAGGGAGCGGGAGACCCCAGTTCTTC.

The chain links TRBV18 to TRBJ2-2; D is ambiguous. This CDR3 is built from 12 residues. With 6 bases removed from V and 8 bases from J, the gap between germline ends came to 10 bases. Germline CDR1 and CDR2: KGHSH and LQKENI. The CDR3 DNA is TGTGCCAGCTCGACGACCCGGGGGGAGCTGTTTTTT. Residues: CASSTTRGELFF.

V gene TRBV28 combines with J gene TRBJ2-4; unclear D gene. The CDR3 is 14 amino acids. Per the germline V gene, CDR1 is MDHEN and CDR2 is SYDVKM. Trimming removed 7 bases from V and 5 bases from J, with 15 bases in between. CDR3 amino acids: CASTSGGGENIQYF. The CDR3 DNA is TGTGCCAGCACCTCAGGCGGCGGCGAAAACATTCAGTACTTC.

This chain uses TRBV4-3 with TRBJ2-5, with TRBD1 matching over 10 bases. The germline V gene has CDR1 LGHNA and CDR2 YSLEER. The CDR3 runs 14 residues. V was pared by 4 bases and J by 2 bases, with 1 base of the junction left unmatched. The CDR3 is CASSRTGGQETQYF. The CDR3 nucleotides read TGCGCCAGCAGCCGGACAGGGGGTCAAGAGACCCAGTACTTC.

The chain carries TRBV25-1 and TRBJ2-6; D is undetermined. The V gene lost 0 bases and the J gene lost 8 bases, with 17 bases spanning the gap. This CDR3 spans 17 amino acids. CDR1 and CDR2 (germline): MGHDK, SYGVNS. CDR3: CASSEYLHPSGSNVLTF. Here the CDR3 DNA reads TGTGCCAGCAGTGAATACCTTCACCCTTCAGGTTCCAACGTCCTGACTTTC. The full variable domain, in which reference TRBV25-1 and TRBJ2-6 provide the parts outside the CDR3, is EADIYQTPRYLVIGTGKKITLECSQTMGHDKMYWYQQDPGMELHLIHYSYGVNSTEKGDLSSESTVSRIRTEHFPLTLESARPSHTSQYLCASSEYLHPSGSNVLTFGAGSRLTVL.

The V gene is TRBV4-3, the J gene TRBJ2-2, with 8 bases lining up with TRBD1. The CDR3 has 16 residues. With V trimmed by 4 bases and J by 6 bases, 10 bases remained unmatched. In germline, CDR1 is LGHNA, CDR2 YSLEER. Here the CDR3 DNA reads TGCGCCAGCAGCCCGGACAGGGCTCGAGTGGCCGGGGAGCTGTTTTTT. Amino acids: CASSPDRARVAGELFF.

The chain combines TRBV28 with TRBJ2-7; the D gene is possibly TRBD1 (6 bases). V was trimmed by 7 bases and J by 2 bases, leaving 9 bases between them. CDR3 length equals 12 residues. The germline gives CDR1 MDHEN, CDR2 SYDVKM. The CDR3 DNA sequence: TGTGCCAGCACTACAGGGACCTACGAGCAGTACTTC. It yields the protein CASTTGTYEQYF.

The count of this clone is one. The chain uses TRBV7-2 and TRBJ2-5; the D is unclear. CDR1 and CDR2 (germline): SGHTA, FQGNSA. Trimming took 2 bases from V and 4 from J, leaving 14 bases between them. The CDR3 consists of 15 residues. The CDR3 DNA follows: TGTGCCAGCAGCTTATACGATAGGGTTATAGAGACCCAGTACTTC. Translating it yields CASSLYDRVIETQYF.